The source of this T cell receptor beta chain is a study of blood T cell repertoires in COVID-19. Study information: COVID-19 samples collected from the United States, Italy and Spain covered acute and convalescent phases. Sources were T cells, B-cell-depleted T cells, or PBMCs; the material itself was cDNA or gDNA.

Per the original methods: Counts of nucleated cells, estimated from reference gene primer amplification, were obtained. Repertoires were generated with immunoSEQ multiplex PCR, while TCRdb's copy carries only in-frame clones and drops some. Clone size and V and J calls were adopted from that table, with D and trimming inferred from the DNA. In the table there are some 200,000 clones, 75% to 80% of which are singletons. This CDR3 has 13 residues. Germline CDR1 and CDR2: ENHRY and SYGVKD. V was pared by 4 bases and J by 7 bases, with 13 bases between. Specimen: peripheral blood. This TCR derives from a woman aged 45-65 years with active or convalescent COVID-19. The chain carries TRBV10-3 and TRBJ1-1; D gene unclear. DNA of the CDR3: TGTGCCATCAGTGGAAGCTTCGAGGGTGAAGCTTTCTTT. Translating gives CAISGSFEGEAFF.